These 31 T cell receptor beta chains were sequenced from one sample in a study of beta chain features in type 1 diabetes. Expressed TCRB transcripts were sequenced after all isolated RNA was converted to cDNA. TCRdb's table, derived via immunoSEQ multiplex PCR, lists solely in-frame clones and lacks some. The data show some 240,000 clones, 11% seen once. The specimen was central memory CD4+ T cells from blood. The source of these receptors is a man younger than 35 in good health.

This clone was seen at least ten times. The chain employs TRBV15 and TRBJ2-7; D uncertain. Germline-derived CDR1 and CDR2 are LNHNV and YYDKDF (reference sequence). The ends were cut back, 3 bases at V and 2 bases at J, with 5 bases in the middle. The CDR3 has 12 amino acids. The CDR3 coding sequence is TGTGCCACCAGCAGGTCGGCCTACGAGCAGTACTTC. It is translated as CATSRSAYEQYF.

The genes are TRBV29-1 and TRBJ1-4; a possible D gene is TRBD1 (5 bases). The CDR3 is made up of 13 amino acids. CDR1 is SQVTM, CDR2 ANQGSEA, per germline. Trimming left V 3 bases short and J 7 bases short, with 12 bases between. The DNA for the CDR3 is TGCAGCGTTGACTCGGATGGGGGTGAAAAACTGTTTTTT. This codes for CSVDSDGGEKLFF.

V gene TRBV18 combines with J gene TRBJ2-1; D might be TRBD1 or TRBD2, each matching 5 bases. V was trimmed by 5 bases and J by 7 bases, leaving 15 bases between them. The germline V gene has CDR1 KGHSH and CDR2 LQKENI. This CDR3 region has 14 residues. The CDR3 region has the DNA TGTGCCAGCTCATCAACCGGGACCTCTAATGAGCAGTTCTTC. This sequence encodes CASSSTGTSNEQFF.

This clone was detected only a few times. CDR3 in DNA: TGTGCCAGCAGCTTATCCGGACAGCAACTTGAAAAACTGTTTTTT. Encoded protein: CASSLSGQQLEKLFF. The J gene is TRBJ1-4, the V gene TRBV7-6, with D possibly matching TRBD1 (6 bases). V dropped 2 bases and J dropped 7 bases, with 14 bases sitting between them. Per germline, CDR1 SGHVS and CDR2 FNYEAQ. The CDR3 covers 15 residues.

V is TRBV15 and J is TRBJ2-3; D is possibly TRBD2 (5 bases). CDR1 LNHNV and CDR2 YYDKDF come from the germline V gene (reference sequence). Trimming removed 5 bases at V and 2 bases at J, with 11 bases between. There are 14 residues in the CDR3. The CDR3 is CATSGRDTTDTQYF. CDR3 nucleotides: TGTGCCACCAGCGGACGGGATACCACAGATACGCAGTATTTT.

The chain links TRBV7-2 to TRBJ2-3; D remains unclear. The CDR3 contains 14 residues. The germline V and J ends were trimmed by 6 bases and 1 base, with 11 bases remaining between them. From germline, CDR1 is SGHTA and CDR2 FQGNSA. This chain's CDR3 is CASSQPSRTDTQYF. The CDR3 DNA sequence: TGTGCCAGCAGTCAGCCCTCACGCACAGATACGCAGTATTTT.

The gene calls are TRBV4-1 and TRBJ2-5, with 7 bases fitting TRBD2. The CDR3 has 17 residues. V gave up 0 bases and J gave up 1 base; unmatched junction bases: 8. CDR1 is MGHRA, CDR2 YSYEKL, per germline. The CDR3: CASSQDGNPSGQETQYF. The CDR3 DNA follows: TGCGCCAGCAGCCAAGATGGGAATCCTAGCGGCCAAGAGACCCAGTACTTC.

A few counts support this clone. The genes are TRBV29-1 and TRBJ2-1, with D unresolved. This CDR3 region has 12 residues. In germline, CDR1 is SQVTM, CDR2 ANQGSEA. The V and J ends lost 4 bases and 4 bases respectively, with 8 bases between them. The CDR3, as DNA: TGCAGCGTTGGTAGGGAATACAATGAGCAGTTCTTC. It is translated as CSVGREYNEQFF.

This clone came up a few times. V usage is TRBV20-1 and J usage is TRBJ2-1; D gene ambiguous. The CDR3 spans 10 residues. V was clipped by 7 bases and J by 6 bases, with 7 bases between them. Germline CDR1 and CDR2: DFQATT and SNEGSKA (reference sequence). CDR3: CSGGFNEQFF. DNA of the CDR3: TGCAGTGGAGGATTCAATGAGCAGTTCTTC.

This clone showed up just a few times. The rearrangement links TRBV6-1 to TRBJ2-7, with D tentatively TRBD1 (6 bases). Trimming shortened V by 5 bases and J by 3 bases, and 8 bases separated the two germline ends. Looked up from germline, CDR1 is MNHNS and CDR2 is SASEGT. The CDR3 consists of 12 residues. CDR3 region: CASSIQGYEQYF. The CDR3 nucleotides read TGTGCCAGCAGTATACAGGGCTACGAGCAGTACTTC.

The genes are TRBV29-1 and TRBJ1-1; maybe TRBD1 (5 bases). Germline V gives CDR1 SQVTM, CDR2 ANQGSEA. This CDR3 spans 13 amino acids. Trimming stripped 3 bases from V and 2 bases from J, with 10 bases between. As DNA, the CDR3 is TGCAGCGTTGAGAGTGACAGTAACACTGAAGCTTTCTTT. Encoded protein: CSVESDSNTEAFF.

This rearrangement joins TRBV7-6 to TRBJ2-3; TRBD2 matches at 7 bases. This CDR3 spans 15 amino acids. J gave up 3 bases and V 1 base, and 4 bases lay outside the gene matches. Germline assignment: CDR1 SGHVS and CDR2 FNYEAQ. The CDR3: CASSLGGGLTDTQYF. The DNA for the CDR3 is TGTGCCAGCAGCTTAGGGGGAGGGTTAACAGATACGCAGTATTTT.

The table lists this clone with a few counts. The V and J genes are TRBV16 and TRBJ2-7, with TRBD2 identical over 8 bases. V shed 4 bases, J shed 6 bases, and the junction held 8 bases outside the gene matches. Germline CDR1 and CDR2: KGHSY and FQNENV. CDR3 size: 14 residues. DNA of the CDR3: TGTGCCAGCAGCCCCGGACTAGCTTCTACCGAGCAGTACTTC. Translating gives CASSPGLASTEQYF.

The chain carries TRBV19 and TRBJ2-2, with TRBD1 matching 9 bases. CDR1 is LNHDA, CDR2 SQIVND, per germline (reference sequence). The CDR3 consists of 17 residues. The trim removed 6 bases at V and 1 base at J, leaving 9 bases unmatched. The CDR3 is CASSWDREGLNTGELFF. In DNA, the CDR3 is TGTGCCAGTAGCTGGGACAGGGAGGGCTTGAACACCGGGGAGCTGTTTTTT.

This clone showed up just a few times. The J gene is TRBJ1-1, the V gene TRBV19; D is possibly TRBD1 (5 bases). The V gene lost 5 bases and the J gene lost 5 bases, with 12 bases spanning the gap. The CDR3 is 13 amino acids. Per the germline V gene, CDR1 is LNHDA and CDR2 is SQIVND (reference sequence). CDR3 bases: TGTGCCAGTAGTGTTCTCAGGGAAACTGAAGCTTTCTTT. This codes for CASSVLRETEAFF. Together with reference TRBV19 and TRBJ1-1, the CDR3 gives the full variable domain: DGGITQSPKYLFRKEGQNVTLSCEQNLNHDAMYWYRQDPGQGLRLIYYSQIVNDFQKGDIAEGYSVSREKKESFPLTVTSAQKNPTAFYLCASSVLRETEAFFGQGTRLTVV.

This clone was detected a few times. The chain uses TRBV5-4 and TRBJ1-1; 8 bases are a match to TRBD1. Per the germline V gene, CDR1 is SGHNT and CDR2 is YYREEE (reference sequence). With V trimmed by 5 bases and J by 7 bases, 10 bases remained unmatched. The CDR3 contains 14 residues. The CDR3 DNA follows: TGTGCCAGCAGAGTCGGACAGGGACGGGATGAAGCTTTCTTT. Protein product: CASRVGQGRDEAFF.

There are a few counts of this clone. V and J are TRBV30 and TRBJ2-3, with D tentatively TRBD1 or TRBD2 (5 bases each). This CDR3 contains 12 residues. Germline-derived CDR1 and CDR2 are GTSNPN and SVGIG (reference sequence). V was pared by 5 bases and J by 4 bases, with 10 bases between. The CDR3 here is CAWGPGPDTQYF. DNA for the CDR3: TGTGCCTGGGGACCGGGACCAGATACGCAGTATTTT. Variable domain in full (rest from reference TRBV30 and TRBJ2-3): SQTIHQWPATLVQPVGSPLSLECTVEGTSNPNLYWYRQAAGRGLQLLFYSVGIGQISSEVPQNLSASRPQDRQFILSSKKLLLSDSGFYLCAWGPGPDTQYFGPGTRLTVL.

This clone was seen more than once but under ten times. The chain uses TRBV7-9 and TRBJ2-7; D unclear. CDR3 length equals 14 residues. V lost 3 bases and J 2 bases, leaving 11 bases between the germline ends. CDR1 is SEHNR, CDR2 FQNEAQ, per germline (reference sequence). The chain's CDR3 is CASSLSSRPYEQYF. DNA of the CDR3: TGTGCCAGCAGCTTGAGTAGTCGGCCCTACGAGCAGTACTTC. Complete variable domain (other parts from reference TRBV7-9 and TRBJ2-7): DTGVSQNPRHKITKRGQNVTFRCDPISEHNRLYWYRQTLGQGPEFLTYFQNEAQLEKSRLLSDRFSAERPKGSFSTLEIQRTEQGDSAMYLCASSLSSRPYEQYFGPGTRLTVT.

This clone was detected only a few times. The chain links TRBV5-5 to TRBJ2-1; the D is unclear. This CDR3 has 16 amino acids. V dropped 0 bases and J dropped 4 bases, with 14 bases sitting between them. Germline-derived CDR1 and CDR2 are SGHKS and YYEKEE (reference sequence). The DNA for the CDR3 is TGTGCCAGCAGCTTGGGGTGGGCATTAGATTACAATGAGCAGTTCTTC. Amino acids: CASSLGWALDYNEQFF.

This clone was detected only a few times. V is TRBV1 and J is TRBJ2-5. TRBV1 is a pseudogene. This CDR3 has 14 amino acids. CDR3 residues: CTSRGYRYQETQYF. CDR3 nucleotide sequence: TGCACCAGCCGGGGCTACCGGTACCAAGAGACCCAGTACTTC.

The gene calls are TRBV2 and TRBJ1-1; TRBD1 is a possible D gene (5 bases). From germline, CDR1 is SNHLY and CDR2 FYNNEI. The CDR3 runs 14 residues. V lost 8 bases, J lost 1 base, and 14 bases lay in between. Written as DNA, the CDR3 is TGTGCCAGCTCTAAGGACGGGGGGAACACTGAAGCTTTCTTT. Translating gives CASSKDGGNTEAFF.

J is TRBJ2-7 and V is TRBV20-1; D gene uncertain. This CDR3 is 11 amino acids long. The V end lost 3 bases, the J end lost 6 bases, and 9 bases lay between the germline ends. Germline CDR1 and CDR2: DFQATT and SNEGSKA (reference sequence). CDR3 sequence: CSASLYGEQYF. The CDR3 DNA reads as TGCAGTGCTAGCCTCTATGGCGAGCAGTACTTC.

This clone was observed a handful of times. J is TRBJ2-1 and V is TRBV6-5, with 10 nucleotides matching TRBD1. The germline V gene encodes CDR1 MNHEY and CDR2 SVGAGI. With V trimmed by 4 bases and J by 4 bases, 1 base remained unmatched. The CDR3 has 14 amino acids. The CDR3 DNA sequence: TGTGCCAGCAGTTCGGGACAGGGGTACAATGAGCAGTTCTTC. Its protein is CASSSGQGYNEQFF.

This clone was seen a handful of times. In the same sample, other DNA sequences code for this CDR3. V usage is TRBV5-1 and J usage is TRBJ2-7, with 9 bases matching TRBD1. The V segment lost 4 bases and the J segment 3 bases; nucleotides outside the gene matches: 5. Germline V CDR1 and CDR2: SGHRS, YFSETQ. The CDR3 extends over 14 amino acids. The CDR3 bases are TGCGCCAGCAGCACCGGACAGGGGAACTACGAGCAGTACTTC. Translated, it gives CASSTGQGNYEQYF. The whole variable domain, filled in from reference TRBV5-1 and TRBJ2-7, reads KAGVTQTPRYLIKTRGQQVTLSCSPISGHRSVSWYQQTPGQGLQFLFEYFSETQRNKGNFPGRFSGRQFSNSRSEMNVSTLELGDSALYLCASSTGQGNYEQYFGPGTRLTVT.

The chain carries TRBV29-1 and TRBJ2-5, with D possibly being TRBD1 (5 bases). The better agreement between TRBJ2-7 and the DNA end casts doubt on the J call. The CDR3 loop spans 13 amino acids. CDR1 is SQVTM and CDR2 is ANQGSEA in the germline V gene. CDR3: CSVAKDIDYEQYF. The DNA for the CDR3 is TGCAGCGTTGCTAAGGACATCGATTACGAGCAGTACTTC.

V usage is TRBV2 and J usage is TRBJ1-4; D is possibly TRBD1 (5 bases). This CDR3 has 14 amino acids. The ends were cut back, 6 bases at V and 8 bases at J, with 16 bases in the middle. Germline V gives CDR1 SNHLY, CDR2 FYNNEI. CDR3 sequence reads: CASSGDSSREKLFF. CDR3 bases: TGTGCCAGCAGCGGGGACTCCTCGAGAGAAAAACTGTTTTTT.

This clone was recorded many times. The junction shows a germline mismatch at one end, possibly a read error. V usage is TRBV15 and J usage is TRBJ2-7; D is unresolved. This CDR3 region has 14 residues. Germline V lookup: CDR1 LNHNV, CDR2 YYDKDF (reference sequence). In DNA form, the CDR3 reads TGTGCCACCAGCAGAGATCTGTTAGCTGGGGATCAGTCGTTC. Translation: CATSRDLLAGDQSF.

The chain is built from TRBV6-5 and TRBJ2-1; D gene unclear. The CDR3 runs 12 residues. Germline CDR1 MNHEY, CDR2 SVGAGI. Trimming took 0 bases from V and 6 from J, leaving 3 bases between them. CDR3 sequence (DNA): TGTGCCAGCAGTTACTCGGTCAATGAGCAGTTCTTC. It codes for CASSYSVNEQFF.

This clone was found a few times. The chain is built from TRBV28 and TRBJ2-3; D perhaps matches TRBD2 (5 bases). This CDR3 contains 14 residues. Looked up from germline, CDR1 is MDHEN and CDR2 is SYDVKM. V shed 2 bases and J shed 2 bases, with 8 bases lying between them. The CDR3 sequence is CASSLAGHTDTQYF. In nucleotides, the CDR3 is TGTGCCAGCAGTTTAGCGGGCCACACAGATACGCAGTATTTT.

The sample holds many counts of this clone. CDR3 DNA sequence: TGTGCCAGCAGCTTAACAGGGGGTCCTCAGCCCCAGCATTTT. Amino acids: CASSLTGGPQPQHF. The chain couples TRBV7-2 to TRBJ1-5, with 8 bases identical to TRBD1. The germline gives CDR1 SGHTA, CDR2 FQGNSA. The CDR3 has 14 residues. V shed 2 bases, J shed 6 bases, and the junction held 3 bases outside the gene matches.

This clone was picked up many times. The chain is built from TRBV10-3 and TRBJ2-6; 8 bases fit TRBD2. In germline, CDR1 is ENHRY, CDR2 SYGVKD. This CDR3 spans 18 amino acids. V gave up 11 bases and J gave up 1 base; unmatched junction bases: 16. DNA of the CDR3: TGTGCCGCCGGAGGGAGTAGCGGGGTGCAATCTGGGGCCAACGTCCTGACTTTC. Residues: CAAGGSSGVQSGANVLTF.